The source of this T cell receptor (beta chain) is a study of T cells in Graves' hyperthyroidism and ophthalmopathy. General study points: In simple terms, a model built on 13 V-J features told ophthalmopathy apart from stable hyperthyroidism. Most thyroid-expanded clonotypes above 0.001 were also found in blood.

Concerning this clonotype: The antigen remains unidentified.

Researchers took RNA transcripts and amplified the TCR beta CDR3 regions from them. TCR CDR3 underwent first-round RT-PCR with the HTBI primer set. TCRdb analysed the multiplex PCR reads with MiXCR anew, one entry per CDR3 protein. In the table there are under 600,000 distinct CDR3 sequences, roughly 16% of which are singletons. The TCR was taken from a woman in her thirties or forties with Graves' ophthalmopathy. Material: blood.

CDR3 bases: TGTGCCACCAGTGATTTAGGTGGAGAGACCCAGTACTTC. Its protein is CATSDLGGETQYF. The genes are TRBV24-1 and TRBJ2-5; no clear D. Per the germline V gene, CDR1 is KGHDR and CDR2 is SFDVKD. The ends were cut back, 1 base at V and 4 bases at J, with 6 bases in the middle. The CDR3 is 13 residues long.